One sample yielded the 12 T cell receptor beta chains listed below, sequenced in a study of blood T cell repertoires in COVID-19. TCRdb's table, derived via immunoSEQ multiplex PCR, lists solely in-frame clones and lacks some. The table lists fewer than 150,000 clones, 85% of them singletons. Sequencing was carried out using peripheral blood. The receptors here all came from a human donor in a cohort sampled during active COVID-19.

The chain employs TRBV27 and TRBJ1-4, with D perhaps TRBD1 (5 bases). This CDR3 has 17 residues. V lost 4 bases, J lost 3 bases, and 18 bases lay in between. Germline V gene lookup returns CDR1 MNHEY and CDR2 SMNVEV (reference sequence). Written as DNA, the CDR3 is TGTGCCAGCAGTTCTTACGGACGACAGTTGGCTAATGAAAAACTGTTTTTT. It encodes CASSSYGRQLANEKLFF. The whole variable domain, filled in from reference TRBV27 and TRBJ1-4, reads EAQVTQNPRYLITVTGKKLTVTCSQNMNHEYMSWYRQDPGLGLRQIYYSMNVEVTDKGDVPEGYKVSRKEKRNFPLILESPSPNQTSLYFCASSSYGRQLANEKLFFGSGTQLSVL.

DNA of the CDR3: TGTGCCAGCAGCTTATCCCCGAAGCTAGCGGGGGGGCGGGATGAGCAGTTCTTC. Translated: CASSLSPKLAGGRDEQFF. The chain uses TRBV7-3 and TRBJ2-1, with 12 positions matching TRBD2. There are 18 residues in the CDR3. V lost 2 bases, J lost 8 bases, and 13 bases stayed unmatched. From germline, CDR1 is SGHTA and CDR2 FQGTGA.

The chain joins TRBV24-1 to TRBJ2-1; 10 bases are a match to TRBD1. The CDR3 runs to 15 residues. CDR1 is KGHDR and CDR2 is SFDVKD in the germline V gene. V trimming: 10 bases; J trimming: 7 bases; junction bases outside the gene matches: 12. CDR3 region: CATGPGQGLWNEQFF. CDR3 nucleotide sequence: TGTGCCACAGGGCCGGGACAGGGGTTATGGAATGAGCAGTTCTTC.

This chain uses TRBV3-1 (or the pseudogene TRBV3-2) with TRBJ2-7; 8 nucleotides align to TRBD2. From germline, CDR1 is LGHDT and CDR2 YNNKEL (reference sequence). CDR3 length: 16 amino acids. Unmatched junction bases numbered 11, after V lost 1 base and J lost 6 bases. CDR3 loop: CASSQGLAPPGLEQYF. CDR3 bases: TGTGCCAGCAGCCAAGGACTAGCGCCGCCGGGCCTCGAGCAGTACTTC.

The V and J genes are TRBV30 and TRBJ2-2, with D perhaps TRBD1 (6 bases). V was shortened by 5 bases and J by 7 bases, with 17 bases between the two germline ends. Looked up from germline, CDR1 is GTSNPN and CDR2 is SVGIG (reference sequence). The CDR3 length is 14 residues. The CDR3 DNA sequence: TGTGCCTGGGCAATTGGACAGAGGCACGGGGAGCTGTTTTTT. It encodes CAWAIGQRHGELFF.

The chain couples TRBV18 to TRBJ1-5; 8 bases agree with TRBD1. J gave up 0 bases and V 4 bases, and 5 bases lay outside the gene matches. The CDR3 consists of 16 residues. CDR1 and CDR2 (germline): KGHSH, LQKENI. CDR3 in DNA: TGTGCCAGCTCACGGGTGACAGGGGTTAGCAATCAGCCCCAGCATTTT. It encodes CASSRVTGVSNQPQHF.

The gene calls are TRBV6-2 or TRBV6-3 and TRBJ2-1, with 8 bases that match TRBD2. Germline lookup yields CDR1 MNHEY and CDR2 SVGEGT. The CDR3 consists of 16 residues. Trimming cost V 5 bases and J 4 bases; bases outside gene matches: 10. CDR3 DNA sequence: TGTGCCAGCAGTAAACCGGGACTAGAATGGTACAATGAGCAGTTCTTC. Translation: CASSKPGLEWYNEQFF.

CDR3 sequence reads: CASSLTSGAAEQYF. CDR3 sequence (DNA): TGCGCCAGCAGCTTGACCAGCGGGGCGGCCGAGCAGTACTTC. The V gene is TRBV5-1, the J gene TRBJ2-7; 7 bases fit TRBD2. The germline V gene has CDR1 SGHRS and CDR2 YFSETQ. The CDR3 extends over 14 amino acids. V was pared by 1 base and J by 6 bases, with 7 bases of the junction left unmatched.

This chain links TRBV18 with TRBJ2-1, with no clear D. CDR1 is KGHSH and CDR2 is LQKENI in the germline V gene. Trimming cost V 1 base and J 1 base, with 8 bases left between them. The CDR3 is 15 residues long. This chain's CDR3 is CASSPQTVSYNEQFF. CDR3 bases: TGTGCCAGCTCACCACAAACAGTTTCCTACAATGAGCAGTTCTTC. Combining the CDR3 with reference TRBV18 and TRBJ2-1 gives the whole variable domain NAGVMQNPRHLVRRRGQEARLRCSPMKGHSHVYWYRQLPEEGLKFMVYLQKENIIDESGMPKERFSAEFPKEGPSILRIQQVVRGDSAAYFCASSPQTVSYNEQFFGPGTRLTVL.

The rearrangement links TRBV3-1 (or the pseudogene TRBV3-2) to TRBJ2-1; 12 bases map to TRBD2. The junction had 7 bases not matched to a gene; V was cut back by 4 bases and J by 9 bases. The germline V gene has CDR1 LGHDT and CDR2 YNNKEL (reference sequence). CDR3 length equals 15 residues. The CDR3 sequence is CASSLTSGGHFEQFF. For the CDR3, the DNA is TGTGCCAGCAGCCTGACTAGCGGGGGTCATTTTGAGCAGTTCTTC.

The V call is TRBV24-1, the J call TRBJ2-7; 7 bases are a match to TRBD2. This CDR3 region has 15 residues. The ends lost 3 bases at V and 1 base at J; junction bases unmatched: 5. In germline, CDR1 is KGHDR, CDR2 SFDVKD. The CDR3 region is CATSDTAGLSYEQYF. For the CDR3, the DNA is TGTGCCACCAGTGATACAGCGGGGCTGTCCTACGAGCAGTACTTC.

This rearrangement joins TRBV15 to TRBJ2-1; TRBD2 aligns across 14 bases. CDR1 is LNHNV and CDR2 is YYDKDF in the germline V gene (reference sequence). The CDR3 totals 17 residues. The V segment lost 5 bases and the J segment 2 bases; nucleotides outside the gene matches: 5. The CDR3 coding sequence is TGTGCCACCAGCGCACGACTAGCGGGGGGGCCCTACAATGAGCAGTTCTTC. Protein: CATSARLAGGPYNEQFF.